The 16 T cell receptor beta chains in this list originate from one sample, sequenced in a study of T cells in Graves' hyperthyroidism and ophthalmopathy. The investigators amplified TCR beta CDR3 regions from RNA transcripts. HTBI primers drove first-round RT-PCR of the TCR CDR3. TCRdb independently ran MiXCR on the multiplex PCR reads; one entry per CDR3 protein. The table records a few hundred thousand distinct CDR3 sequences, 15% to 18% of them present only once. Sequencing was performed on blood. These receptors all stem from a woman aged 18-29 years with Graves' hyperthyroidism.

This clonotype showed up many times. This chain connects TRBV28 to TRBJ2-3, with 15 bases lining up with TRBD2. This CDR3 has 18 amino acids. V trimming: 3 bases; J trimming: 4 bases; junction bases outside the gene matches: 8. CDR1 is MDHEN and CDR2 is SYDVKM in the germline V gene. DNA for the CDR3: TGTGCCAGCAGTTTCCGGATCGGACTAGCGGGAGGGTCAGATACGCAGTATTTT. Protein sequence: CASSFRIGLAGGSDTQYF.

This clonotype occurred many times. J is TRBJ1-5 and V is TRBV6-1; 7 nucleotides agree with TRBD1. The germline CDR1 and CDR2 sequences are MNHNS and SASEGT. J gave up 1 base and V 4 bases, and 10 bases lay outside the gene matches. The CDR3 runs to 17 residues. CDR3 sequence reads: CASSAPSPGQSNQPQHF. CDR3 in DNA: TGTGCCAGCAGTGCCCCTAGTCCGGGACAGAGCAATCAGCCCCAGCATTTT.

The V gene is TRBV20-1, the J gene TRBJ1-5, with a weak D call TRBD1 (5 bases). The CDR3 loop spans 15 amino acids. The V end lost 4 bases, the J end lost 0 bases, and 13 bases lay between the germline ends. CDR1 and CDR2 (germline): DFQATT, SNEGSKA (reference sequence). CDR3 DNA: TGCAGTGCTATCCGGGCAGGGCCTAGCAATCAGCCCCAGCATTTT. Residues: CSAIRAGPSNQPQHF.

This rearrangement joins TRBV5-1 to TRBJ2-7; a possible D gene is TRBD2 (6 bases). V was shortened by 4 bases and J by 4 bases, with 15 bases between the two germline ends. The CDR3 covers 14 residues. Germline CDR1 SGHRS, CDR2 YFSETQ. CDR3 DNA sequence: TGCGCCAGCAGCCTGAGTGACGGGAGATACGAGCAGTACTTC. Amino acid sequence: CASSLSDGRYEQYF.

This clonotype was seen a few times. The V call is TRBV6-5, the J call TRBJ1-5; 9 bases agree with TRBD1. Germline loops: CDR1 MNHEY, CDR2 SVGAGI. This CDR3 has 17 residues. V lost 0 bases to trimming and J lost 0 bases; unmatched junction nucleotides: 3. CDR3 residues: CASSYSTGGGSNQPQHF. The CDR3 DNA sequence: TGTGCCAGCAGTTACTCGACAGGGGGAGGTAGCAATCAGCCCCAGCATTTT.

This clonotype was seen ten or more times. The J gene is TRBJ2-7, the V gene TRBV7-9, with unresolved D. This CDR3 is 12 amino acids long. V was clipped by 3 bases and J by 6 bases, with 9 bases between them. In germline, CDR1 is SEHNR, CDR2 FQNEAQ (reference sequence). CDR3 region: CASSFTKGEQYF. CDR3 nucleotides: TGTGCCAGCAGCTTTACCAAAGGCGAGCAGTACTTC.

This clonotype was detected many times. V and J are TRBV2 and TRBJ1-1, with a tentative D call TRBD1 (5 bases). Germline values: CDR1 SNHLY, CDR2 FYNNEI. V was trimmed by 6 bases and J by 10 bases, leaving 24 bases between them. The length of the CDR3 is 15 residues. CDR3 sequence: CASSPVTQQAIPAFF. The CDR3 DNA reads as TGTGCCAGCAGCCCGGTCACGCAACAGGCCATCCCAGCTTTCTTT.

This clonotype was recorded many times. The chain has TRBV12-3 or TRBV12-4 and TRBJ2-1; D ambiguous. V lost 6 bases and J 9 bases, leaving 15 bases between the germline ends. CDR3 length: 13 residues. The CDR3 DNA sequence: TGTGCCAGCAGCCCTGCCCCCCAGAGTGAGCAGTTCTTC. Amino acids: CASSPAPQSEQFF.

This clonotype was seen a few times. The chain links TRBV3-1 to TRBJ2-4, with D unresolved. This CDR3 contains 15 residues. From germline, CDR1 is LGHDT and CDR2 YNNKEL (reference sequence). With 3 bases removed from V and 7 bases from J, the gap between germline ends came to 16 bases. The CDR3 sequence is CASSQERAIGNIQYF. CDR3 nucleotide sequence: TGTGCCAGCAGCCAGGAACGAGCGATTGGGAACATTCAGTACTTC. The variable domain in full, with the rest retrieved from reference TRBV3-1 and TRBJ2-4, is DTAVSQTPKYLVTQMGNDKSIKCEQNLGHDTMYWYKQDSKKFLKIMFSYNNKELIINETVPNRFSPKSPDKAHLNLHINSLELGDSAVYFCASSQERAIGNIQYFGAGTRLSVL.

This clonotype turned up a few times. This rearrangement joins TRBV7-9 to TRBJ1-1; D ambiguous. CDR3 length: 11 residues. V shed 2 bases and J shed 11 bases, with 9 bases lying between them. Germline V gene lookup returns CDR1 SEHNR and CDR2 FQNEAQ (reference sequence). The CDR3 sequence is CASSLPPRAFF. In DNA form, the CDR3 reads TGTGCCAGCAGCTTACCACCGAGGGCTTTCTTT.

The sample holds a few counts of this clonotype. The genes are TRBV27 and TRBJ2-2; 9 nucleotides match TRBD2. The germline V gene has CDR1 MNHEY and CDR2 SMNVEV (reference sequence). CDR3 length equals 16 residues. V lost 3 bases to trimming and J lost 4 bases; unmatched junction nucleotides: 6. The CDR3 sequence: CASSFSSGELTGELFF. The CDR3 region has the DNA TGTGCCAGCAGTTTCTCTAGCGGGGAGCTCACCGGGGAGCTGTTTTTT.

The J gene is TRBJ2-1, the V gene TRBV7-2; TRBD1 aligns across 7 bases. CDR1 SGHTA and CDR2 FQGNSA come from the germline V gene. This CDR3 has 15 residues. J lost 6 bases, V lost 2 bases, and 7 bases had no gene match. DNA for the CDR3: TGTGCCAGCAGCTTAACCAGGACAGGCAGCAATGAGCAGTTCTTC. Amino acids: CASSLTRTGSNEQFF.

In its sample, this clonotype was seen many times. This chain joins TRBV7-2 and TRBJ1-6; 7 nucleotides match TRBD1. V dropped 5 bases and J dropped 5; count of bases not matched to a gene: 9. CDR1 is SGHTA, CDR2 FQGNSA, per germline. The CDR3 length is 16 residues. CDR3 protein: CASSQLGTVDNSPLHF. The CDR3 nucleotides read TGTGCCAGCAGCCAGCTTGGGACAGTGGATAATTCACCCCTCCACTTT.

This clonotype was seen many times. The genes are TRBV7-9 and TRBJ2-1; a weak D match, TRBD1 (6 bases). Per the germline V gene, CDR1 is SEHNR and CDR2 is FQNEAQ (reference sequence). The CDR3 has 14 amino acids. V lost 3 bases and J lost 6, with 12 bases in between. CDR3 sequence reads: CASSFTGLGNEQFF. The CDR3 nucleotides read TGTGCCAGCAGCTTTACAGGGCTTGGCAATGAGCAGTTCTTC.

About this clonotype itself: The junction differs from germline at one of its ends, possibly a read error. This rearrangement joins TRBV7-9 to TRBJ1-4; TRBD1 is a possible D gene (6 bases). CDR1 is SEHNR, CDR2 FQNEAQ, per germline (reference sequence). The CDR3 loop spans 14 amino acids. The CDR3 nucleotides are TGTGCCGGCAGCTTCGGACAGCGTAATGAAAAACTGTTTTTT. Translated, it gives CAGSFGQRNEKLFF.

This clonotype was found many times. This sequence joins TRBV9 and TRBJ1-2; 9 bases match TRBD1. Losses at the gene ends were 5 bases for V and 5 bases for J; bases not matched to a gene: 10. Germline CDR1 SGDLS, CDR2 YYNGEE. The length of the CDR3 is 15 residues. CDR3 residues: CASRELGQGLYGYTF. The CDR3 region has the DNA TGTGCCAGCAGGGAGCTAGGACAGGGGCTATATGGCTACACCTTC. Variable domain in full (rest from reference TRBV9 and TRBJ1-2): DSGVTQTPKHLITATGQRVTLRCSPRSGDLSVYWYQQSLDQGLQFLIQYYNGEERAKGNILERFSAQQFPDLHSELNLSSLELGDSALYFCASRELGQGLYGYTFGSGTRLTVV.